The rows below give T cell receptor beta chains drawn from one sample of a study of identifying expanded T cells in peripheral blood. Using immunoSEQ multiplex PCR, the repertoire was profiled, and TCRdb retains in-frame clones only, with some absent. The sample lists tens of thousands of clones; around 90% were seen once. Input material: blood. The receptors here all came from a person between 18 and 70 years old in good health. The CDR3 runs from the conserved cysteine through the conserved F or W. Each record gives: clone size, J gene, V gene, D gene, CDR3 DNA, CDR3 protein. D genes are given only for firm matches. The size entry is marked missing in some rows and otherwise reads once, few, many or a size class.

many | TRBJ1-1 | TRBV29-1 | . | TGCAGCGTATTGACAGGCATGATGAACACTGAAGCTTTCTTT | CSVLTGMMNTEAFF
. | TRBJ2-7 | TRBV6-5 | TRBD1 | TGTGCCAGCAGTTTCGCACAGGGGGCGAGGGAGCAGTACTTC | CASSFAQGAREQYF
. | TRBJ1-1 | TRBV21-1 | . | TGTGCCAGCAGCGTCTTAATACGCCGTACAATGAACACTGAAGCTTTCTTT | CASSVLIRRTMNTEAFF
. | TRBJ2-3 | TRBV7-9 | . | TGTGCCAGCAGCTTAGCCCAGGGTAAAAATACGCAGTATTTT | CASSLAQGKNTQYF
. | TRBJ1-2 | TRBV6-1 | TRBD1 | TGTGCCAGCAGTGAGGGGACAGGGGGCTTGTCGTATGGCTACACCTTC | CASSEGTGGLSYGYTF
. | TRBJ2-1 | TRBV9 | . | TGTGCCAGCAGCGTTGCGCGTTACAATGAGCAGTTCTTC | CASSVARYNEQFF
. | TRBJ2-7 | TRBV6-1 | . | TGTGCCAGCAGTGAAGCGCTGGGGGAATCCTACGAGCAGTACTTC | CASSEALGESYEQYF
few | TRBJ2-7 | TRBV5-1 | . | TGCGCCAGCAGCTCCACAAGCTACGAGCAGTACTTC | CASSSTSYEQYF
. | TRBJ1-1 | TRBV7-3 | . | TGTGCCAGCAGCTTAACACCAGATGGGACTGAAGCTTTCTTT | CASSLTPDGTEAFF
. | TRBJ1-5 | TRBV7-8 | TRBD1 | TGTGCCAGCAGCCCACGGACAGGGGAACAGCCCCAGCATTTT | CASSPRTGEQPQHF
. | TRBJ2-2 | TRBV5-6 | . | TGTGCCAGCAGAATTACGGGGGGCTCCTACACCGGGGAGCTGTTTTTT | CASRITGGSYTGELFF
few | TRBJ1-2 | TRBV18 | TRBD1 | TGTGCCAGCTCACCACCAGCGGGCCCAGGGGGCGTCTATGGCTACACCTTC | CASSPPAGPGGVYGYTF
. | TRBJ2-3 | TRBV7-2 | . | TGTGCCAGCAGCTCCGCCGGCCAGAAAGATACGCAGTATTTT | CASSSAGQKDTQYF
. | TRBJ2-7 | TRBV13 | . | TGTGCCAGCAGCAGGAGCGGAAAATCCTACGAGCAGTACTTC | CASSRSGKSYEQYF
. | TRBJ2-1 | TRBV14 | . | TGTGCCAGCAGCCAAGATCCCCGGGACGCGTTGACATACAATGAGCAGTTCTTC | CASSQDPRDALTYNEQFF
. | TRBJ2-1 | TRBV10-3 | TRBD2 | TGTGCCATCAGTGAAGGGGCTAGCGGGGATGACAATGAGCAGTTCTTC | CAISEGASGDDNEQFF
few | TRBJ2-1 | TRBV5-1 | . | TGCGCCAGCAGCCTCGGAGGGGACGAATACAATGAGCAGTTCTTC | CASSLGGDEYNEQFF
. | TRBJ2-7 | TRBV9 | TRBD2 | TGTGCCAGCAGCGTACAAGCGGGACCCTACGAGCAGTACTTC | CASSVQAGPYEQYF
. | TRBJ1-1 | TRBV6-1 | . | TGTGCCAGCAGGTTAATCGGACACCCCCGTGGAGCTTTCTTT | CASRLIGHPRGAFF
. | TRBJ2-1 | TRBV5-1 | . | TGCGCCAGCAGCTTGGCTATGGACCCGGCTCAAGGTGGTGAGCAGTTCTTC | CASSLAMDPAQGGEQFF
. | TRBJ2-1 | TRBV27 | . | TGTGCCCCCGCGGGCTTCGGGGGCTACAATGAGCAGTTCTTC | CAPAGFGGYNEQFF
once | TRBJ1-2 | TRBV14 | . | TGTGCCAGCAGCCAAGTCGTCCTAAGCTATGGCTACACCTTC | CASSQVVLSYGYTF
. | TRBJ2-7 | TRBV5-1 | . | TGCGCCAGCAGCTCGACGACAGGCTCCTACGAGCAGTACTTC | CASSSTTGSYEQYF
once | TRBJ2-3 | TRBV27 | TRBD1 | TGTGCCAGCAGTTTCCTAGGACAGGGGTTGGCAGATACGCAGTATTTT | CASSFLGQGLADTQYF
. | TRBJ1-2 | TRBV2 | . | TGTGCCAGCAGTGAAGTTACCCGGAGCGCGGCCTATGGCTACACCTTC | CASSEVTRSAAYGYTF
. | TRBJ1-1 | TRBV7-9 | . | TGTGCCAGCAGCTTAGTACCACTGGGGGCGGGTGAAGCTTTCTTT | CASSLVPLGAGEAFF
. | TRBJ2-1 | TRBV7-2 | TRBD1 | TGTGCCAGCAGCAGAAGAGGACAGGTCGATGAGCAGTTCTTC | CASSRRGQVDEQFF
. | TRBJ2-2 | TRBV7-9 | . | TGTGCCAGCAGCTCATCGAACACCGGGGAGCTGTTTTTT | CASSSSNTGELFF
. | TRBJ1-2 | TRBV10-3 | TRBD1 | TGTGCCACAAGGGACAGCCTCAACTATGGCTACACCTTC | CATRDSLNYGYTF
. | TRBJ2-7 | TRBV2 | TRBD1 | TGTGCCAGCAGTCAGACAGGGTCTTACGAGCAGTACTTC | CASSQTGSYEQYF
. | TRBJ1-5 | TRBV10-3 | . | TGTGCCATCAGTGAGTCTGGCGGGGGTCGGGGCAATCAGCCCCAGCATTTT | CAISESGGGRGNQPQHF
. | TRBJ1-6 | TRBV7-6 | TRBD1 | TGTGCCAGCAGCTCCCTGGGGACAGGTCAAAATTCACCCCTCCACTTT | CASSSLGTGQNSPLHF
. | TRBJ1-2 | TRBV2 | . | TGTGCCAGCAGTGTCGTGAACTATGGCTACACCTTC | CASSVVNYGYTF
. | TRBJ2-5 | TRBV5-5 | . | TGTGCCAGCAGCTTGGAGGACACCCAGTACTTC | CASSLEDTQYF
. | TRBJ1-2 | TRBV27 | . | TGTGCCAGCAGTCGCCGCCTTGGCAGTAACTATGGCTACACCTTC | CASSRRLGSNYGYTF
. | TRBJ1-1 | TRBV6-6 | . | TGTGCCAGCACCGGATTTGCTGAAGCTTTCTTT | CASTGFAEAFF
. | TRBJ2-7 | TRBV7-6 | TRBD2 | TGTGCCAGCAGCCTATCGTCTAGCGGGGGGGGCTACGAGCAGTACTTC | CASSLSSSGGGYEQYF
. | TRBJ2-5 | TRBV2 | . | TGTGCCGGCAGAACCCCCCAAGAGACCCAGTACTTC | CAGRTPQETQYF
. | TRBJ1-3 | TRBV7-9 | . | TGTGCCAGCAGCTACACGCGCTCTGGAAACACCATATATTTT | CASSYTRSGNTIYF
. | TRBJ1-4 | TRBV5-1 | . | TGCGCCAGCAGCTTGGGGGGTGCTAATGAAAAACTGTTTTTT | CASSLGGANEKLFF
. | TRBJ2-1 | TRBV6-5 | . | TGTGCCAGCAGTTACCTAGGACGACGAAATCACAATGAGCAGTTCTTC | CASSYLGRRNHNEQFF
few | TRBJ1-1 | TRBV5-1 | TRBD1 | TGCGCCAGCAGCTGGGGACAGGCTAACACTGAAGCTTTCTTT | CASSWGQANTEAFF
. | TRBJ1-3 | TRBV29-1 | . | TGCAGCGGCCAGGGCGGAAACACCATATATTTT | CSGQGGNTIYF
. | TRBJ2-3 | TRBV2 | TRBD2 | TGTGCCAGCAGACCTGGGCGGGGGGGCACCACAGATACGCAGTATTTT | CASRPGRGGTTDTQYF
. | TRBJ1-4 | TRBV6-5 | TRBD1 | TGTGCCAGCAGTAACAGGGGAGAAAAACTGTTTTTT | CASSNRGEKLFF
. | TRBJ1-2 | TRBV9 | . | TGTGCCAGCAGCCCGAGGGGTTGGGGGCTTAACTATGGCTACACCTTC | CASSPRGWGLNYGYTF
. | TRBJ1-1 | TRBV19 | . | TGTGCCAGTAGTATCCCGGGGAACACTGAAGCTTTCTTT | CASSIPGNTEAFF
few | TRBJ2-2 | TRBV27 | . | TGTGCCAGCAGCATGAGACTGTTACACACCGGGGAGCTGTTTTTT | CASSMRLLHTGELFF
. | TRBJ2-7 | TRBV4-1 | TRBD2 | TGCGCCAGCAGCCAAGTGGCGGCTAGCGGGGCCTACGAGCAGTACTTC | CASSQVAASGAYEQYF
. | TRBJ2-3 | TRBV6-1 | . | TGTGCCAGCAGTGACACCTTCGTCAGATCCACAGATACGCAGTATTTT | CASSDTFVRSTDTQYF
. | TRBJ1-2 | TRBV19 | . | TGTGCCAGTACCGCCTCGCGGGGGACCCTCTATGGCTACACCTTC | CASTASRGTLYGYTF
few | TRBJ2-1 | TRBV11-1 | . | TGTGCCAGCAGCCGTCGACTAGACGATGAGCAGTTCTTC | CASSRRLDDEQFF
. | TRBJ1-4 | TRBV18 | . | TGTGCCAGCTCACCGTCCAGTGAAAAACTGTTTTTT | CASSPSSEKLFF